This TCR beta chain was obtained from a study of cytomegalovirus exposure and HLA in healthy donors. Study overall: Per a later analysis, the 550 to 850 first-cohort and some 130 validation repertoires shared one platform. Findings and limits, study-wide: High specificity and sensitivity for cytomegalovirus status were reported for the classifier. Cytomegalovirus association was listed for 150 to 200 TCR beta chains. Clusters of TCRs from the first cohort tended to co-occur in the 90 to 150 validation repertoires (as a later analysis found).

Sequencing used immunoSEQ multiplex PCR; TCRdb keeps in-frame clones, though not all of them. The table records more than 110,000 clones, 85% to 95% of them present only once. The V gene end was trimmed by 5 bases and the J gene end by 7 bases; junction bases not matched to a gene: 5. The CDR3 covers 14 residues. CDR1 and CDR2 from the germline V gene are MNHNS and SASEGT. Worth noting for this clone: Its target is unknown.

Specimen: PBMCs. The sequence derives from a man younger than 30 in good health and CMV-seropositive. This chain uses TRBV6-1 with TRBJ1-2, with TRBD1 identical over 12 bases. The CDR3 DNA reads TGTGCCAGCAGTCGGGACAGGGGGCTTAGTGGCTACACCTTC. Protein: CASSRDRGLSGYTF.